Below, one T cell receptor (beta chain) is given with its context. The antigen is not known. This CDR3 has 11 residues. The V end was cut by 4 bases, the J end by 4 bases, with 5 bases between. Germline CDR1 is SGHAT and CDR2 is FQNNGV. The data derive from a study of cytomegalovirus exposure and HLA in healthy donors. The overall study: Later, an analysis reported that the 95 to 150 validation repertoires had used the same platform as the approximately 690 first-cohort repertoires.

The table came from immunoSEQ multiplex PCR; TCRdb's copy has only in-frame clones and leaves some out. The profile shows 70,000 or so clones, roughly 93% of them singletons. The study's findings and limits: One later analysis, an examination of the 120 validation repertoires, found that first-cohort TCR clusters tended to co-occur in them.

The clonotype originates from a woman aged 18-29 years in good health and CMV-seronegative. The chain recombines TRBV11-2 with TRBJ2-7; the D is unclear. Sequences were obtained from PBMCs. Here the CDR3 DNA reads TGTGCCAGCAGCTCCCAGTACGAGCAGTACTTC. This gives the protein CASSSQYEQYF.